What follows is one TCR beta chain and its context. What it binds is unknown. Assay used: immunoSEQ multiplex PCR; TCRdb lists only in-frame clones, some missing. Here the sample spans 13,000 to 15,000 clones, about 87% being singletons. Trimming took off 0 bases at V and 0 bases at J, with 7 bases between the two ends. Germline V gives CDR1 SGDLS, CDR2 YYNGEE. The CDR3 consists of 16 residues. This specimen belongs to a study of OX40 agonist ivuxolimab in advanced cancers. Overall study results and limits: Expanded clones were, on average, more numerous in CD8+ T cells than in CD4+.

The chain couples TRBV9 to TRBJ2-6; a possible D gene is TRBD2 (5 bases). This clonotype was obtained from an adult with an advanced solid tumor such as melanoma, head and neck, liver or kidney cancer. The starting material was CD4+ or CD8+ T cells sorted from blood, obtained in a trial of the OX40 agonist ivuxolimab. CDR3 sequence: CASSVGGNSGANVLTF. In DNA, the CDR3 is TGTGCCAGCAGCGTAGGAGGGAACTCTGGGGCCAACGTCCTGACTTTC.